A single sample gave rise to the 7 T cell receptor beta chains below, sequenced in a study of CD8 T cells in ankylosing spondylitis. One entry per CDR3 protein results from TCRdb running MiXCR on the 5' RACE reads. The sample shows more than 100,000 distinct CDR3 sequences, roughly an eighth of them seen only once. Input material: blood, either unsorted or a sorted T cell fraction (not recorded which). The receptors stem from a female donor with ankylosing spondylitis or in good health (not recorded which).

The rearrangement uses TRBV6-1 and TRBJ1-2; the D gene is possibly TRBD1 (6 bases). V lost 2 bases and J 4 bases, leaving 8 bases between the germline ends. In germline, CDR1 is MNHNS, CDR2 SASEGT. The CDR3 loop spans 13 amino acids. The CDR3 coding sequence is TGTGCCAGCAGTGAACAGGGGAGCTATGGCTACACCTTC. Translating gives CASSEQGSYGYTF.

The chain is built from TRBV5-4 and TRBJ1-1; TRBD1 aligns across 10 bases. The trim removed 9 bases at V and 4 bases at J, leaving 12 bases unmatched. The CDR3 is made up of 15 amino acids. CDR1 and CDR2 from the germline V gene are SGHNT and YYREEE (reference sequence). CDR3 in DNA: TGTGCCACTCGTCAGGACAGGGGGGCGGGCACTGAAGCTTTCTTT. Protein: CATRQDRGAGTEAFF. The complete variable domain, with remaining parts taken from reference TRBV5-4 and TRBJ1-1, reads ETGVTQSPTHLIKTRGQQVTLRCSSQSGHNTVSWYQQALGQGPQFIFQYYREEENGRGNFPPRFSGLQFPNYSSELNVNALELDDSALYLCATRQDRGAGTEAFFGQGTRLTVV.

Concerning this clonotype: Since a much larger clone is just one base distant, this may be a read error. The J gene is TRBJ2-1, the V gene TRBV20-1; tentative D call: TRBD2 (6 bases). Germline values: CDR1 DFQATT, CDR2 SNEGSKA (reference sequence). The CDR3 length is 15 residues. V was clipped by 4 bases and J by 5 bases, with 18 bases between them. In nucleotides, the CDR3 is TGCAGTGCTACCGACCGGCGGGCTAGCGACAATGAGCAGTTCTTC. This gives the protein CSATDRRASDNEQFF.

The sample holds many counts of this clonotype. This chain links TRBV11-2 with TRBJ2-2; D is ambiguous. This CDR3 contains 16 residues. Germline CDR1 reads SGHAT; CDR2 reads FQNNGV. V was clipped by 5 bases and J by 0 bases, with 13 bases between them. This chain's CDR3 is CASSPSSRANTGELFF. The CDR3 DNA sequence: TGTGCCAGCAGCCCCAGTTCCCGCGCGAACACCGGGGAGCTGTTTTTT.

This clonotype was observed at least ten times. For the CDR3, the DNA is TGCAGCGTTGAAGGTGCACACAGGGCCGGCGAAAAACTGTTTTTT. Encoded protein: CSVEGAHRAGEKLFF. V usage is TRBV29-1 and J usage is TRBJ1-4; TRBD1 is a possible D gene (6 bases). The V end lost 1 base, the J end lost 8 bases, and 17 bases lay between the germline ends. The CDR3 runs 15 residues. Germline CDR1 SQVTM, CDR2 ANQGSEA.

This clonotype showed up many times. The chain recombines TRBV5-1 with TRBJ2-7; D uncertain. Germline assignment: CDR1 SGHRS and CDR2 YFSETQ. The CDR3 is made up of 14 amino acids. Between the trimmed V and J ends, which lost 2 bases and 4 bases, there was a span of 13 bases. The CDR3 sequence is CASSLVGASYEQYF. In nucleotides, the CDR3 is TGCGCCAGCAGCTTAGTAGGAGCGTCGTACGAGCAGTACTTC.

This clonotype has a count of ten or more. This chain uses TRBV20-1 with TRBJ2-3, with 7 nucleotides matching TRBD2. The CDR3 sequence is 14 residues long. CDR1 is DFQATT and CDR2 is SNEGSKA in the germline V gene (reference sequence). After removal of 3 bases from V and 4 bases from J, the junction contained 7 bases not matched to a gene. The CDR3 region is CSASPGLEADTQYF. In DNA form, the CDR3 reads TGCAGTGCTAGCCCCGGACTAGAAGCAGATACGCAGTATTTT.